This T cell receptor (beta chain) originates from a study of shared clonotypes between healthy human individuals. Study information: A couple of women and three men aged 18 to 49 made up the donors. Each donor had three CD4 naive, three CD4 memory, two CD8 naive and one CD8 memory plate. Study-wide points: Clonotypes not shared had lower generation probabilities than those common to all four donors.

Remarks on this clone: Its antigen is not identified.

As defined, naive CD8 cells were CD45RO-negative and positively selected for CCR7, with terminally differentiated effector memory CD45RA+ cells excluded. The length of the CDR3 is 14 residues. The germline V gene encodes CDR1 MGHRA and CDR2 YSYEKL. Trimming removed 1 base from V and 1 base from J, with 4 bases in between. Method: immunoSEQ multiplex PCR; TCRdb's copy keeps in-frame clones and lacks some. Counted here are roughly 550,000 clones, nearly 97% occurring once; the ten biggest clones make up around 0.097%. The chain has TRBV4-1 and TRBJ2-2, with D uncertain. Sample: naive CD8+ T cells sorted from blood. This TCR was sampled from a woman in her thirties in good health. The CDR3 nucleotides are TGCGCCAGCAGCCAAGTAGGGAACACCGGGGAGCTGTTTTTT. Translation gives CASSQVGNTGELFF.